The clone carrying this T cell receptor (beta chain) has only a few counts. Its antigen is unidentified. The data derive from a study of T-cell memory formation after mild COVID-19. Study results and caveats: Cross-reactive memory apparently joined, as some responding clones appeared in pre-infection memory.

Sample barcodes and UMIs were carried by the TCR alpha and TCR beta cDNA libraries that 5'RACE generated with constant-segment primers. TCRdb re-analysed the 5' RACE reads in MiXCR, keeping a single row per CDR3 protein. The sample contains 470,000 or so distinct CDR3 sequences, about 20% of which appear only once. This receptor was identified in a man aged 18-30 years who had mild COVID-19 (a few samples of this study predate the infection). Cell type and time point are not known. Material: PBMCs or a T cell subset sorted from them (not recorded which).

In nucleotides, the CDR3 is TGCGCCAGCAGCAGACCGGAGGACAGTACGCAGTATTTT. Its protein is CASSRPEDSTQYF. The rearrangement links TRBV5-1 to TRBJ2-3, with D possibly matching TRBD1 (6 bases). Germline V gene lookup returns CDR1 SGHRS and CDR2 YFSETQ. V lost 4 bases and J lost 8, with 14 bases in between. This CDR3 has 13 amino acids.